The TCR beta chain described here comes from a study of early T cells in non-severe SARS-CoV-2 infection. cDNA molecules, individually, were tagged with unique molecular identifiers. One entry per CDR3 protein, called by TCRdb with MiXCR from the 5' RACE reads. The sample records approximately 76,000 distinct CDR3 sequences, around 13% being singletons. Trimming stripped 7 bases from V and 4 bases from J, with 10 bases between. The CDR3 has 12 residues. Germline lookup yields CDR1 MDHEN and CDR2 SYDVKM. This clonotype was counted many times. The chain is built from TRBV28 and TRBJ1-2; D uncertain. This receptor was obtained from an adult who was a healthcare worker with PCR-confirmed SARS-CoV-2 infection or an uninfected control (not recorded which). Sequences were obtained from whole blood. CDR3 bases: TGTGCCAGCATGGGTATCGGCTATGGCTACACCTTC. This gives the protein CASMGIGYGYTF.